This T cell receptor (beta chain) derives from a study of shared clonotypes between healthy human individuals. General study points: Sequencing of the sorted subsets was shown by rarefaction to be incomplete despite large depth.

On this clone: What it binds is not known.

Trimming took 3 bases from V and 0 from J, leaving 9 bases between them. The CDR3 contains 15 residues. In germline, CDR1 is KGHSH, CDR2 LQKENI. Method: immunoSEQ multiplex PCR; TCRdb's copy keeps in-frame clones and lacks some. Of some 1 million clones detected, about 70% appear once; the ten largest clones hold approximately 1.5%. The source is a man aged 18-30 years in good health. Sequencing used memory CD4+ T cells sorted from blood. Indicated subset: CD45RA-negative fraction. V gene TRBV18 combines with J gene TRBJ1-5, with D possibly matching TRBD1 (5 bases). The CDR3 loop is CASSPRQSSNQPQHF. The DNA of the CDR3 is TGTGCCAGCTCACCTCGACAGTCTAGCAATCAGCCCCAGCATTTT.